A single T cell receptor (beta chain) is shown here with its context. V was pared by 9 bases and J by 4 bases, with 6 bases of the junction left unmatched. Germline lookup yields CDR1 MNHNY and CDR2 SVGAGI (reference sequence). The CDR3 spans 15 residues. This sample was included in a study of shared clonotypes between healthy human individuals. The study ran the assay at deep level. Clones were read by immunoSEQ multiplex PCR, and TCRdb kept only the in-frame ones, dropping some. This table holds about 1 million clones, 70% to 80% found once. This TCR derives from a man aged 18 to 30 in good health. The sequenced sample was memory CD4+ T cells sorted from blood. Subset described: CD45RA-negative fraction. The chain is built from TRBV6-6 and TRBJ2-1; TRBD2 agrees at 13 bases. The chain's CDR3 is CASTTTSGRYNEQFF. The CDR3, as DNA: TGTGCCAGTACCACGACTAGCGGGAGGTACAATGAGCAGTTCTTC.